The entry that follows covers one T cell receptor (beta chain) sequence. What antigen it recognizes has not been identified. No base quality values were provided; no much bigger clone lies one nucleotide off. Donors formed part of the validation cohort, which comprised 120 subjects and was distinct from the first cohort of 666 subjects. Germline trimming: 5 bases from V, 0 bases from J; junction bases outside gene matches: 11. Based on the germline V gene, the CDR1 and CDR2 sequences are SGDLS and YYNGEE. CDR3 length: 17 amino acids, cysteine to phenylalanine. The sequence is cut down to CDR3 DNA, 51 bases in frame from base 1. This sample is drawn from a study of cytomegalovirus exposure and HLA in healthy donors (dated by TCRdb to about 2017). Study-wide context: According to a later analysis, the approximately 120 validation repertoires were produced on the same platform as the approximately 610 repertoires of the first cohort. The study was designed to test whether signatures of past pathogen exposure could be identified by cataloging public T cell receptors. Along with the approximately 670-subject first cohort, a separate validation cohort of around 120 different subjects was used. High-throughput TCR immunosequencing, statistical association of individual TCRs with disease status, and machine learning were combined to predict cytomegalovirus infection status.

What the study reported, not specific to this receptor: The authors suggested that the approach could potentially be extended to other disease states and immunological phenotypes. Most TCR sequences were seen in very few donors, while some public TCRs were found in many individuals. The classifier was reported to diagnose cytomegalovirus status with high specificity and sensitivity in both the original cohort and the validation cohort. A later analysis had no HLA typing for the validation cohort, so co-occurrence there was scored across all 110 or so repertoires. The study listed 164 TCR beta chains as associated with cytomegalovirus. A later analysis found that TCRs clustered in the first cohort also tended to co-occur in the approximately 120 validation repertoires, with 90% to 95% of cluster scores above 0. Three of the identified cytomegalovirus-associated TCR beta chains were confirmed in vitro to be specific for cytomegalovirus antigens.

Library generation was performed with the immunoSEQ multiplex PCR assay. Turning to the authors' computational methods: A statistical classification framework was built to diagnose cytomegalovirus status from the catalog of TCR beta chain sequences. The source is immuneACCESS, and TCRdb retained only in-frame sequences with V and J called. Part of the clones is not carried over; for the studies checked, unresolved V genes explain less than half of this, and the remainder is unexplained. From that table come the V and J calls and clone size; the DNA was used to work out D and trimming. The sample table holds approximately 120,000 clones, of which 88% were seen once. The top ten clonotypes cover more than 2% of the sample.

This receptor chain uses TRBV9 and TRBJ2-3; TRBD1 matches 8 bases in the middle. Source material: PBMCs. The sequence was collected from a woman between 18 and 29 years old in good health and CMV-seronegative. For the CDR3, the sequence is CASSQGADATSTDTQYF. Here is the DNA: TGTGCCAGCAGTCAGGGGGCAGATGCCACTAGCACAGATACGCAGTATTTT.